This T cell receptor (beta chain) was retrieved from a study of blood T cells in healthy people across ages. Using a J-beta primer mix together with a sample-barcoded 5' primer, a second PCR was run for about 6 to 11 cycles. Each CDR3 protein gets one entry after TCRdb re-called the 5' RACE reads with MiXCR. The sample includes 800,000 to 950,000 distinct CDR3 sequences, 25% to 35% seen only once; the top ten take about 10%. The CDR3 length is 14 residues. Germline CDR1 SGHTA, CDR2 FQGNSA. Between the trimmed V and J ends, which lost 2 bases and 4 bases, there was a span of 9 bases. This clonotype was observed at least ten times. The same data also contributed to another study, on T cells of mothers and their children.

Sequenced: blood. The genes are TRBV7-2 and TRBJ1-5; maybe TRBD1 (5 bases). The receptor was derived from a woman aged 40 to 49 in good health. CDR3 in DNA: TGTGCCAGCAGCTTAACGGGGCCGAATCAGCCCCAGCATTTT. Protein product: CASSLTGPNQPQHF.